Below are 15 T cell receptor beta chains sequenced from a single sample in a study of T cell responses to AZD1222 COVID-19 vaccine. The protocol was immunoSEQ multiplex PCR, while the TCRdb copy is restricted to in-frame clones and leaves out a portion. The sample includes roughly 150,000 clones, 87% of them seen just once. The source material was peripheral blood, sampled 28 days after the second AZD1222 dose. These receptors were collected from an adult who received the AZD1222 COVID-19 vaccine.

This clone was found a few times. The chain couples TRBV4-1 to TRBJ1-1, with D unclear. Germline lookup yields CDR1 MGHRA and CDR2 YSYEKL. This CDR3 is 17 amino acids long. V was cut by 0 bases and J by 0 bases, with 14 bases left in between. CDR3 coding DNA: TGCGCCAGCAGCCAAGAGGACGATGTTTTTATGAACACTGAAGCTTTCTTT. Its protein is CASSQEDDVFMNTEAFF.

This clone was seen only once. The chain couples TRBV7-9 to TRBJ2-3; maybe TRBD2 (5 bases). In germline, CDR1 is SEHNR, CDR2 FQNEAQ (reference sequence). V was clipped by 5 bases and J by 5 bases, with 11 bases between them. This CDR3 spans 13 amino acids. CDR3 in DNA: TGTGCCAGCAGCCGAATAGGGAGAGATACGCAGTATTTT. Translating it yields CASSRIGRDTQYF.

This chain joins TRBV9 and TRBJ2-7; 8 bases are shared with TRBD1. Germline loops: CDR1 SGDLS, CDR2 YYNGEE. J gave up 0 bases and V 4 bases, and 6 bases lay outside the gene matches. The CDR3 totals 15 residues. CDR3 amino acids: CASSKGQVSSYEQYF. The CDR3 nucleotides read TGTGCCAGCAGCAAGGGACAGGTTAGCTCCTACGAGCAGTACTTC.

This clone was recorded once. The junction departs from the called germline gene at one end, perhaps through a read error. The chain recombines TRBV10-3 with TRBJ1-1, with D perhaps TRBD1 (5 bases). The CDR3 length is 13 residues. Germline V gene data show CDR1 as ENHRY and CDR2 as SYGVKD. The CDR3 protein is CAISDSGPGTFLF. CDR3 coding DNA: TGTGCCATCAGTGACTCCGGACCCGGGACCTTCTTATTT.

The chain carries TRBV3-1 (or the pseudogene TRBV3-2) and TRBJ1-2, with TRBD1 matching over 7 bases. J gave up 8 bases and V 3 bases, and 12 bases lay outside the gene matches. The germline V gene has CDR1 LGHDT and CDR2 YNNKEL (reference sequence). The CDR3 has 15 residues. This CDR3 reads CASSQNGGGGYGYTF. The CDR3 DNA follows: TGTGCCAGCAGCCAGAACGGAGGAGGGGGCTACGGCTACACCTTC.

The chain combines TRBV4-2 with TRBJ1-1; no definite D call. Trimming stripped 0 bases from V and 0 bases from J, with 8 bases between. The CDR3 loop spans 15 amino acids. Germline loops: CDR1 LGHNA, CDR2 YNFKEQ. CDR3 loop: CASSQDKGVNTEAFF. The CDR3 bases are TGTGCCAGCAGCCAAGATAAAGGTGTGAACACTGAAGCTTTCTTT.

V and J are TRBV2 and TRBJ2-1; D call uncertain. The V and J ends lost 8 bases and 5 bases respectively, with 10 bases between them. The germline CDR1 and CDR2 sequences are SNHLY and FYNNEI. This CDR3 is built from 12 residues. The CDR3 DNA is TGTGCCAGCTCCCTGATCCACAATGAGCAGTTCTTC. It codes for CASSLIHNEQFF.

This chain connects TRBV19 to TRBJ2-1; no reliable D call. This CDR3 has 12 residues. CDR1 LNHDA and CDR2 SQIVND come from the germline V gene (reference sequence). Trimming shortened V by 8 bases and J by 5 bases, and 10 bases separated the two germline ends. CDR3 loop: CASSQTNNEQFF. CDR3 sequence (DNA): TGTGCCAGTTCCCAGACCAACAATGAGCAGTTCTTC.

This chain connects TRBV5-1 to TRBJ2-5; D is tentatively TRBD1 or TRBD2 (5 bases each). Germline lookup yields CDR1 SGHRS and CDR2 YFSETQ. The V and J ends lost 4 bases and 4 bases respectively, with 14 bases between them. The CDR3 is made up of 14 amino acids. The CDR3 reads CASSVRAGGETQYF. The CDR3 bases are TGCGCCAGCAGCGTCAGGGCAGGAGGAGAGACCCAGTACTTC. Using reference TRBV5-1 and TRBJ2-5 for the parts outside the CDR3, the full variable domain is KAGVTQTPRYLIKTRGQQVTLSCSPISGHRSVSWYQQTPGQGLQFLFEYFSETQRNKGNFPGRFSGRQFSNSRSEMNVSTLELGDSALYLCASSVRAGGETQYFGPGTRLLVL.

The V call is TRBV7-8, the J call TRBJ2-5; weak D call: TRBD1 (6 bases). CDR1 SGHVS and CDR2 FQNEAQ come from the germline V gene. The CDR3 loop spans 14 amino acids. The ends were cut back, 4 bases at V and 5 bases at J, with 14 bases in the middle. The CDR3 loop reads CASSSRVGGETQYF. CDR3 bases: TGTGCCAGCAGCTCCAGAGTAGGGGGTGAGACCCAGTACTTC.

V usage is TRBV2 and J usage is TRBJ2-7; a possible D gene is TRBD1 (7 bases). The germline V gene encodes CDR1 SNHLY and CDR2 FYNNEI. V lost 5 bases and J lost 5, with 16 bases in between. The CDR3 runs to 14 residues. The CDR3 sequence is CASSRQGAGNEQYF. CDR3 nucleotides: TGTGCCAGCAGTCGACAGGGTGCGGGGAACGAGCAGTACTTC. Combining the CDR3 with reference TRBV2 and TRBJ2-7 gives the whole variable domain EPEVTQTPSHQVTQMGQEVILRCVPISNHLYFYWYRQILGQKVEFLVSFYNNEISEKSEIFDDQFSVERPDGSNFTLKIRSTKLEDSAMYFCASSRQGAGNEQYFGPGTRLTVT.

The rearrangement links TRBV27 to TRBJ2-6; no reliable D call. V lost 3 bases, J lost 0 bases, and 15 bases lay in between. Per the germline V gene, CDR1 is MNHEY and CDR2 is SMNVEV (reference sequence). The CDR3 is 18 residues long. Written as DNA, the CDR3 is TGTGCCAGCAGTTTTATAGCAGGCGCGTACTCTGGGGCCAACGTCCTGACTTTC. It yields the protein CASSFIAGAYSGANVLTF.

The CDR3 spells CASSYSKDTQYF. CDR3 DNA: TGTGCCAGCAGTTACTCTAAAGATACGCAGTATTTT. The rearrangement uses TRBV6-2 or TRBV6-3 and TRBJ2-3; the D is unclear. Germline CDR1 is MNHEY and CDR2 is SVGEGT. CDR3 length equals 12 residues. Trimming pared 0 bases from V and 5 bases from J, leaving 3 bases between.

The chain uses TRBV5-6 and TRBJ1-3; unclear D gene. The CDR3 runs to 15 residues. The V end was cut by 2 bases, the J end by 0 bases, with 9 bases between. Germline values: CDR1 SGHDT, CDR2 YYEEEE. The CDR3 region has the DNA TGTGCCAGCAGCTTCGGCGGAACCTCTGGAAACACCATATATTTT. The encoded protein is CASSFGGTSGNTIYF.

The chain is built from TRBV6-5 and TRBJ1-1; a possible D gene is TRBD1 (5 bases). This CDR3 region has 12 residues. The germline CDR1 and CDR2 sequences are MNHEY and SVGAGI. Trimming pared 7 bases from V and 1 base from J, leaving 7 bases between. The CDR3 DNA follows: TGTGCCAGCACGAGGGGGAACACTGAAGCTTTCTTT. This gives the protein CASTRGNTEAFF.